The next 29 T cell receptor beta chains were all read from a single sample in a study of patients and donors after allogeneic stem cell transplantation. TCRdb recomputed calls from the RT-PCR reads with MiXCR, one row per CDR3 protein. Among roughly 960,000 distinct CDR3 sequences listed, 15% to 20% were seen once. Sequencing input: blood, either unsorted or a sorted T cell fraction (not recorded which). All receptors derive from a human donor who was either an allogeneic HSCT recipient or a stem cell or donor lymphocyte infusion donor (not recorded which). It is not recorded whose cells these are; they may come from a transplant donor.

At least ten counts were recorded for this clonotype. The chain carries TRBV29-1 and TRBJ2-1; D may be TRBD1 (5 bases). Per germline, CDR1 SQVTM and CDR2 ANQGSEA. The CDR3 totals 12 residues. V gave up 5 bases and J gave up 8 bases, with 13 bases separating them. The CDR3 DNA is TGCAGCGTTAATTTTCAGGGTGATGAGCAGTTCTTC. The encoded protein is CSVNFQGDEQFF.

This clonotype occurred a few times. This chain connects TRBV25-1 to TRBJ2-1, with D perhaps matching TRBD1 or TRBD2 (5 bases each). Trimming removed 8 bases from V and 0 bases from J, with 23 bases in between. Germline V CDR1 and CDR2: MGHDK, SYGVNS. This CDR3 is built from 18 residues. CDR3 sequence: CASSPTGQWPSSYNEQFF. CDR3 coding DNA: TGTGCCAGCTCTCCGACGGGGCAATGGCCAAGCTCCTACAATGAGCAGTTCTTC.

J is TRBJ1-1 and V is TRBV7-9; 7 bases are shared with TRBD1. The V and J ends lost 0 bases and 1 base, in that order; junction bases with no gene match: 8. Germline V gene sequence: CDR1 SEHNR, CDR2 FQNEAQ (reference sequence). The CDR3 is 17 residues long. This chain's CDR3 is CASSLAARDSGNTEAFF. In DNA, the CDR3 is TGTGCCAGCAGCTTAGCGGCCCGGGACAGCGGGAACACTGAAGCTTTCTTT.

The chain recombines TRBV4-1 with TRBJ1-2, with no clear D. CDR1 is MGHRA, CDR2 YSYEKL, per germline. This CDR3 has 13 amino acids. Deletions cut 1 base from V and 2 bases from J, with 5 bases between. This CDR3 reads CASSQGENYGYTF. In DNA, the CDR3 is TGCGCCAGCAGCCAAGGGGAGAACTATGGCTACACCTTC.

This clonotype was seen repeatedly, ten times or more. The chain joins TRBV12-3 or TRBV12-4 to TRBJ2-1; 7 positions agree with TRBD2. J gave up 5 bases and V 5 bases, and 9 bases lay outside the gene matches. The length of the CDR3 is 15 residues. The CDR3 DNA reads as TGTGCCAGCAGTCCCATGGGTAGCGGGCACAATGAGCAGTTCTTC. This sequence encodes CASSPMGSGHNEQFF.

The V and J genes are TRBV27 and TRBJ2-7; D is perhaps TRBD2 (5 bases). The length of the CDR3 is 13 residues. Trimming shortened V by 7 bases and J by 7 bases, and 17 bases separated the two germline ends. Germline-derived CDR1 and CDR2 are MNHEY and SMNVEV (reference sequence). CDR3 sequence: CASKTNRVAEQYF. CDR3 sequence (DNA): TGTGCCAGCAAAACTAATCGCGTAGCGGAGCAGTACTTC.

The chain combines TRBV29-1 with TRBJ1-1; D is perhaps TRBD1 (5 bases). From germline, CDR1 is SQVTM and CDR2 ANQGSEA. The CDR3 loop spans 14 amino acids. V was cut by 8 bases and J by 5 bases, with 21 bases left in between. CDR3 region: CSTWDLTVATEAFF. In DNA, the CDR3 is TGCAGCACCTGGGACCTCACGGTAGCGACTGAAGCTTTCTTT.

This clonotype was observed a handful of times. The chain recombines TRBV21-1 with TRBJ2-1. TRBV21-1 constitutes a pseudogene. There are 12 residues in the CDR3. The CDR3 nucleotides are TGTGCCAGCACAGCTTGGAACAATGAGCAGTTCTTC. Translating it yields CASTAWNNEQFF.

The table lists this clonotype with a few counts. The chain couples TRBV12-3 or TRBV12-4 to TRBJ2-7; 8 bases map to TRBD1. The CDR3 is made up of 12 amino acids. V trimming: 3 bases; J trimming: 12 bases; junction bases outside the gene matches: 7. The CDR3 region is CASSFRGQARYF. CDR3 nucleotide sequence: TGTGCCAGCAGTTTCCGGGGACAGGCTAGGTACTTC.

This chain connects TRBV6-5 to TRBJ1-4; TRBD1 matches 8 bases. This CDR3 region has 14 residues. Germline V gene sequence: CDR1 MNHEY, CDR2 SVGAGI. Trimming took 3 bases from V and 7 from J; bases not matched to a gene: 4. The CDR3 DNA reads TGTGCCAGCAGTTATACAGGGGGTACTGAAAAACTGTTTTTT. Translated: CASSYTGGTEKLFF.

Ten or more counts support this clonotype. The CDR3 nucleotides are TGTGCCAGCAGGGTGTCGTACGAGCAGTACTTC. Protein sequence: CASRVSYEQYF. The chain recombines TRBV6-2 or TRBV6-3 with TRBJ2-7; D call uncertain. Germline V lookup: CDR1 MNHEY, CDR2 SVGEGT. The CDR3 totals 11 residues. V lost 6 bases and J lost 4, with 7 bases in between.

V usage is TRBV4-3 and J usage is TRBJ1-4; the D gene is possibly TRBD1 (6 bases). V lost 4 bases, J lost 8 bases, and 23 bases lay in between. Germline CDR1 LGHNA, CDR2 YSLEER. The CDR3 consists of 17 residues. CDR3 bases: TGCGCCAGCAGCCCGGCCGTTGGGGGGGCTATTTGGGAAAAACTGTTTTTT. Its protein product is CASSPAVGGAIWEKLFF.

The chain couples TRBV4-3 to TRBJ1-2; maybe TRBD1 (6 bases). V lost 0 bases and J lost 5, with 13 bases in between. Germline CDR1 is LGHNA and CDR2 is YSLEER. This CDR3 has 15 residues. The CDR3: CASSQEVRGRYGYTF. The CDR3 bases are TGCGCCAGCAGCCAAGAGGTTAGGGGGAGATATGGCTACACCTTC.

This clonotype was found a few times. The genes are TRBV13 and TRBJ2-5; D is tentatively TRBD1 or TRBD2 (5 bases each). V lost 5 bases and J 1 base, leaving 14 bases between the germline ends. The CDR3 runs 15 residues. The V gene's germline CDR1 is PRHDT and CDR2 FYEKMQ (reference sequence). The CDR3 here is CASSRGKGTQETQYF. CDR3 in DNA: TGTGCCAGCAGCCGTGGGAAGGGGACCCAAGAGACCCAGTACTTC.

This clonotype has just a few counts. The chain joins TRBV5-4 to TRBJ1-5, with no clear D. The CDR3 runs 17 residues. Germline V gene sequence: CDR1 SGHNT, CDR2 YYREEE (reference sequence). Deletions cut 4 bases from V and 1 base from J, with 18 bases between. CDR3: CASSPSPAGSSNQPQHF. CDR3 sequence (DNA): TGTGCCAGCAGCCCTTCCCCGGCCGGGTCAAGCAATCAGCCCCAGCATTTT.

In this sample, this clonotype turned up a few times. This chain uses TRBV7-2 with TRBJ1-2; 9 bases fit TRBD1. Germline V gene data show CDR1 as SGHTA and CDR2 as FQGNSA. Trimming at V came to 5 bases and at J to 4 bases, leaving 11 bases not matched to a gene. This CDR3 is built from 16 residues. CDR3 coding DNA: TGTGCCAGCAGCGACCACCACGGGACAGGGACCTATGGCTACACCTTC. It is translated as CASSDHHGTGTYGYTF. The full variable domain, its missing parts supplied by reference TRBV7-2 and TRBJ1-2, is GAGVSQSPSNKVTEKGKDVELRCDPISGHTALYWYRQSLGQGLEFLIYFQGNSAPDKSGLPSDRFSAERTGGSVSTLTIQRTQQEDSAVYLCASSDHHGTGTYGYTFGSGTRLTVV.

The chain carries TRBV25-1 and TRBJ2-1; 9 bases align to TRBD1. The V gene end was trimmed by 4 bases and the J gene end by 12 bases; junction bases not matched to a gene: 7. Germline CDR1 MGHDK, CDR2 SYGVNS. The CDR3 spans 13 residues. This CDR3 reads CASSGGQGRWQFF. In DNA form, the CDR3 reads TGTGCCAGCAGTGGCGGACAGGGGAGGTGGCAGTTCTTC.

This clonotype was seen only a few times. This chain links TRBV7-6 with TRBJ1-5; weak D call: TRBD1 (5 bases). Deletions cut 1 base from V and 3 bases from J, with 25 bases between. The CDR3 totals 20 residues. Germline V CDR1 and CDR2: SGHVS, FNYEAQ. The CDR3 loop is CASSLVVIGWGNKNNQPQHF. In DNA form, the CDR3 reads TGTGCCAGCAGCTTAGTAGTTATCGGTTGGGGGAATAAGAACAATCAGCCCCAGCATTTT.

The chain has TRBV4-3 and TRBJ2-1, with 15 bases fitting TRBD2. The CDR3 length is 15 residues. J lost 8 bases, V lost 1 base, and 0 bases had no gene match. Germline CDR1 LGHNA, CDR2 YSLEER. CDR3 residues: CASSQGTSGGDEQFF. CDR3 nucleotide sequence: TGCGCCAGCAGCCAAGGGACTAGCGGGGGGGATGAGCAGTTCTTC.

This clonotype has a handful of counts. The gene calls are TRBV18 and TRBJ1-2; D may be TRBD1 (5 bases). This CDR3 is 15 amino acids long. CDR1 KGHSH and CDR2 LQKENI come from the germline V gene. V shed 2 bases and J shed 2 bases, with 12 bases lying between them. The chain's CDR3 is CASSPRFGGNYGYTF. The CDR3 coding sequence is TGTGCCAGCTCACCAAGGTTCGGGGGAAACTATGGCTACACCTTC.

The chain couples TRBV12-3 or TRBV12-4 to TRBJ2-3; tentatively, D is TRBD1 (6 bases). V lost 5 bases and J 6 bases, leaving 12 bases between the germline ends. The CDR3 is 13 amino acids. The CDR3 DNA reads TGTGCCAGCAGTGGGGGCCCGTACGATACGCAGTATTTT. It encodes CASSGGPYDTQYF.

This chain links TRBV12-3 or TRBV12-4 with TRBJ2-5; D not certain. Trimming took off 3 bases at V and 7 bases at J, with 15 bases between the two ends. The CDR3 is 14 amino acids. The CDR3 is CASSFGPPSGTQYF. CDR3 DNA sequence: TGTGCCAGCAGTTTTGGGCCACCTTCGGGGACCCAGTACTTC.

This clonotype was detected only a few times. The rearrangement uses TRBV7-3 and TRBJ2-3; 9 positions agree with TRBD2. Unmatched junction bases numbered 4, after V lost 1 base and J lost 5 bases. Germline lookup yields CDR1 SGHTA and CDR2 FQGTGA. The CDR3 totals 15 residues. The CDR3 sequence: CASSLSGRAKDTQYF. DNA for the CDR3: TGTGCCAGCAGCTTAAGCGGGAGGGCGAAAGATACGCAGTATTTT.

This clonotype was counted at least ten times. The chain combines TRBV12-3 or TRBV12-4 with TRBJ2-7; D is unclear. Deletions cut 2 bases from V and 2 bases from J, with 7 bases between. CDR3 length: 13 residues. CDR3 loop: CASSLSHPYEQYF. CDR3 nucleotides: TGTGCCAGCAGTTTATCCCATCCCTACGAGCAGTACTTC.

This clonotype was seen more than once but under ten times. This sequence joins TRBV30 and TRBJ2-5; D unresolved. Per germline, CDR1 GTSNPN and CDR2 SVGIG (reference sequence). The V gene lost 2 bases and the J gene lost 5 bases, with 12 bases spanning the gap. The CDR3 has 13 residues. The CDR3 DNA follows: TGTGCCTGGAGTCGAGATTCTGCGGAGACCCAGTACTTC. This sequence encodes CAWSRDSAETQYF.

The CDR3 nucleotides are TGTGCCACCAGCAGAGATCGTGGGTTCGGCAATCAGCCCCAGCATTTT. Amino acid sequence: CATSRDRGFGNQPQHF. The chain uses TRBV15 and TRBJ1-5, with D unclear. The germline V gene has CDR1 LNHNV and CDR2 YYDKDF (reference sequence). The V gene lost 0 bases and the J gene lost 2 bases, with 11 bases spanning the gap. The CDR3 loop spans 16 amino acids.

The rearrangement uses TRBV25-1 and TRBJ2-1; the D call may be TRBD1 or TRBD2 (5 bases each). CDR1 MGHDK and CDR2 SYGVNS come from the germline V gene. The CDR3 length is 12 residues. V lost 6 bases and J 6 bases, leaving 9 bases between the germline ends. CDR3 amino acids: CASRVGTNEQFF. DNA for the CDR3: TGTGCCAGCAGGGTAGGGACCAATGAGCAGTTCTTC.

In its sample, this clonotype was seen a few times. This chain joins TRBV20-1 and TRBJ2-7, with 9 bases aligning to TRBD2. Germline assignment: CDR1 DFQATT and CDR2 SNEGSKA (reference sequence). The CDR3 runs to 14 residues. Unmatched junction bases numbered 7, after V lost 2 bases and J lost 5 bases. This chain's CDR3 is CSARLSGSRHEQYF. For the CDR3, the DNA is TGCAGTGCTAGACTTAGCGGGAGTCGACACGAGCAGTACTTC.

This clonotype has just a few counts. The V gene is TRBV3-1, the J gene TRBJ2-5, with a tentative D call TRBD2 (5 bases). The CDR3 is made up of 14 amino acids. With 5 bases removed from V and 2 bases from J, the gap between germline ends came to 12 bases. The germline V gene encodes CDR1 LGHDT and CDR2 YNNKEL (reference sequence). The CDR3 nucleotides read TGTGCCAGCAGCTGGAGGTCGTTACAAGAGACCCAGTACTTC. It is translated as CASSWRSLQETQYF.